This section outlines one TCR beta chain sequence together with its context. This CDR3 has 15 residues. The entry originates in a study of control samples from healthy donors and cancer patients. Produced via immunoSEQ multiplex PCR; TCRdb's table is partial and in-frame only. The sample comprises around 130,000 clones, about nine tenths of which are singletons, and over 6.5% rests with the top ten. The rearrangement joins TRBV21-1 to TRBJ2-3; TRBD2, as called in the table, went unchecked against the DNA. TRBV21-1 has pseudogene status. The TCR comes from a man aged 50-60 years with head and neck cancer. Sequences were obtained from PBMCs. CDR3 protein: CGGRGQGLAGDTQYF. CDR3 DNA: TGTGGAGGGCGGGGACAGGGCCTAGCGGGGGATACGCAGTATTTT.